This T cell receptor (beta chain) was recorded in a study of shared clonotypes between healthy human individuals. Sequencing was performed with immunoSEQ multiplex PCR; in TCRdb, only in-frame clones are kept and a portion is missing. The sample includes about 2.1 million clones, roughly 91% of them seen just once. This clone was recorded once. Its cognate antigen is unknown. General observations from the study: Measured sharing among donors was expected to vary with sequencing depth. With a few donors compared, 4% to 5.5% of naive CD4 clonotypes were shared.

Naive CD8 cells comprised CD45RO-negative, CCR7-positively selected cells, excluding terminally differentiated effector memory CD45RA+ cells. The CDR3 loop spans 13 amino acids. From germline, CDR1 is MDHEN and CDR2 SYDVKM. With 5 bases removed from V and 2 bases from J, the gap between germline ends came to 7 bases. The receptor comes from a man younger than 30 in good health. Some clones in this sample may be carry-over from other donors' samples. Source material: naive CD8+ T cells from PBMCs. This chain joins TRBV28 and TRBJ1-5; D gene ambiguous. In DNA, the CDR3 is TGTGCCAGCAGTCGGCTAGGCAATCAGCCCCAGCATTTT. This codes for CASSRLGNQPQHF.